These T cell receptor beta chains were read from a single sample in a study of beta chain features in type 1 diabetes. The assay was immunoSEQ multiplex PCR, and TCRdb's table has in-frame clones only and misses some. The table shows about 160,000 clones, with 6.5% to 10% occurring only once. The sequencing sample was made of central memory CD4+ T cells from blood. Source of these receptors: a woman between 18 and 30 years old with type 1 diabetes. CDR3s include the opening cysteine and the closing phenylalanine or tryptophan. Each record gives: J gene, V gene, clone size, CDR3 protein. Rows give clone size only sometimes, using once, few, many, or a class for an expanded clone.

j_call: TRBJ1-1; v_call: TRBV30; clone_size: few; cdr3_aa: CAWSAGEGLNTEAFF
j_call: TRBJ2-1; v_call: TRBV9; clone_size: .; cdr3_aa: CASSGGVDNEQFF
j_call: TRBJ1-6; v_call: TRBV2; clone_size: few; cdr3_aa: CASSELSSYNSPLHF
j_call: TRBJ2-3; v_call: TRBV5-1; clone_size: .; cdr3_aa: CASSQWGTGVTDTQYF
j_call: TRBJ2-3; v_call: TRBV7-2; clone_size: .; cdr3_aa: CASEEGGGNTQYF
j_call: TRBJ1-2; v_call: TRBV19; clone_size: .; cdr3_aa: CASSGPGQGGHYGYTF
j_call: TRBJ1-4; v_call: TRBV6-6; clone_size: .; cdr3_aa: CASTGGHGEKLFF
j_call: TRBJ2-7; v_call: TRBV30; clone_size: .; cdr3_aa: CAWEGLASGRQYF
j_call: TRBJ2-6; v_call: TRBV6-1; clone_size: .; cdr3_aa: CASRGGANVLTF
j_call: TRBJ1-1; v_call: TRBV6-6; clone_size: .; cdr3_aa: CASSEQTGGTEAFF
j_call: TRBJ2-3; v_call: TRBV18; clone_size: .; cdr3_aa: CASSAPGGADTQYF
j_call: TRBJ2-2; v_call: TRBV6-5; clone_size: .; cdr3_aa: CASRASSGTGELFF
j_call: TRBJ1-4; v_call: TRBV5-4; clone_size: few; cdr3_aa: CASNTGDSEKLFF
j_call: TRBJ2-5; v_call: TRBV7-2; clone_size: few; cdr3_aa: CATGPSSRETQYF
j_call: TRBJ2-3; v_call: TRBV5-6; clone_size: few; cdr3_aa: CASSLVDRTDTQYF
j_call: TRBJ2-7; v_call: TRBV18; clone_size: few; cdr3_aa: CASSPNGQRDEQYF
j_call: TRBJ1-1; v_call: TRBV11-1; clone_size: .; cdr3_aa: CASSLEQGTTEAFF
j_call: TRBJ2-7; v_call: TRBV4-2; clone_size: .; cdr3_aa: CASSQGQGAYEQYF
j_call: TRBJ2-6; v_call: TRBV7-8; clone_size: .; cdr3_aa: CASSLGGRSSGANVLTF
j_call: TRBJ1-2; v_call: TRBV28; clone_size: few; cdr3_aa: CASSLQAYGYTF
j_call: TRBJ1-2; v_call: TRBV6-6; clone_size: few; cdr3_aa: CAISEGTEYGYTF
j_call: TRBJ2-2; v_call: TRBV5-4; clone_size: few; cdr3_aa: CASSPGGSGELFF
j_call: TRBJ1-1; v_call: TRBV15; clone_size: few; cdr3_aa: CATSRGRGTNTEAFF
j_call: TRBJ2-2; v_call: TRBV5-1; clone_size: many; cdr3_aa: CASRSGLTTGELFF
j_call: TRBJ2-5; v_call: TRBV5-1; clone_size: few; cdr3_aa: CASSLAQNEGTQYF
j_call: TRBJ2-7; v_call: TRBV6-6; clone_size: .; cdr3_aa: CASSSPRDTHEQYF
j_call: TRBJ2-3; v_call: TRBV7-9; clone_size: .; cdr3_aa: CASKIVGADTQYF
j_call: TRBJ1-1; v_call: TRBV28; clone_size: many; cdr3_aa: CASTPGGGNTEAFF
j_call: TRBJ1-2; v_call: TRBV7-6; clone_size: few; cdr3_aa: CASSLARDGYTF
j_call: TRBJ2-5; v_call: TRBV29-1; clone_size: .; cdr3_aa: CSVGDPRGNQETQYF
j_call: TRBJ2-1; v_call: TRBV4-3; clone_size: .; cdr3_aa: CASSQGDRYSYNEQFF
j_call: TRBJ1-1; v_call: TRBV14; clone_size: few; cdr3_aa: CASSQEVAGTEAFF
j_call: TRBJ2-3; v_call: TRBV4-3; clone_size: .; cdr3_aa: CASSQAGQGADTQYF
j_call: TRBJ1-1; v_call: TRBV11-3; clone_size: .; cdr3_aa: CASSLLAGATEAFF
j_call: TRBJ2-7; v_call: TRBV5-6; clone_size: few; cdr3_aa: CASSLAGGWSYEQYF